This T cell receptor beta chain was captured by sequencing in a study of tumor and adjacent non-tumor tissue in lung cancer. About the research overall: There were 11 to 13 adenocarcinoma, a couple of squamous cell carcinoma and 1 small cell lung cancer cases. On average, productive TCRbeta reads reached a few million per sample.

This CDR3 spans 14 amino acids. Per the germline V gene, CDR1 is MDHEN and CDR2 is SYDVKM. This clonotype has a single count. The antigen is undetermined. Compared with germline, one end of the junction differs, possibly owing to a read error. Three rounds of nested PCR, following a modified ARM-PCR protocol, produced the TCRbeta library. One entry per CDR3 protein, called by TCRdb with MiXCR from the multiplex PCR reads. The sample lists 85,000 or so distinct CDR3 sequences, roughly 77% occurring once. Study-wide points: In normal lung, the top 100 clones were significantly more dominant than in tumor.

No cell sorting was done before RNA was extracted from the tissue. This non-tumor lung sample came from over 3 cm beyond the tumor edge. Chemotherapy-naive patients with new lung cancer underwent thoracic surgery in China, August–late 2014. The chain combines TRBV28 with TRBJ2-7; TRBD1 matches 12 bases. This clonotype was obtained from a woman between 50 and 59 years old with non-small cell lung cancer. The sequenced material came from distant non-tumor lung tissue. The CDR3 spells CTSGGTGGGYEQYF. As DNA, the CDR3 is TGTACCAGCGGGGGGACAGGGGGCGGGTACGAGCAGTACTTC. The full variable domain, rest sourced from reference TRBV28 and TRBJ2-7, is DVKVTQSSRYLVKRTGEKVFLECVQDMDHENMFWYRQDPGLGLRLIYFSYDVKMKEKGDIPEGYSVSREKKERFSLILESASTNQTSMYLCTSGGTGGGYEQYFGPGTRLTVT.